This TCR beta chain was retrieved from a study of CD8+CD57+ T cells in acquired aplastic anemia listed by TCRdb under 2018. About the study as a whole: On average, sorted CD4+ and CD8+ cells yielded around 3.5 ug of extracted DNA, with a range of about 0.19 to 30 ug. Healthy donor samples averaged roughly 9.8 million reads for CD4+ and under 12 million for CD8+ cells. The investigation overall reported the following: Some 27 CD8+ CDR3 sequences were found in both patients and controls but appeared to be highly expressed in patients and within the immunodominant clones of the patients. No significant difference in CD8+ Simpson's diversity was found between patients and healthy controls (P=0.060).

A note on this clonotype: Its binding antigen is unknown. Nothing much larger sits one base from this clone, and base qualities are not available.

CDR1 and CDR2, per the germline V gene (reference sequence), are DFQATT and SNEGSKA. The CDR3 goes from the cysteine to the phenylalanine over 13 residues. This entry keeps only the CDR3 DNA: 39 bases, framed from base 1. V was cut back by 6 bases and J by 5 bases, leaving a gap of 17 bases between them. Profiling of TCR beta VDJ combinations and CDR3 sequences used genomic DNA as the template. TCR repertoire sequencing was run on an Illumina HiSeq 2000. Turning to the authors' computational methods: TRBV/TRBJ rearrangement plots, CDR3 size and DJ length profiles, and Simpson's diversity index were used to assess repertoires. The immunodominant clone was defined as the most abundant DNA sequence in deep sequencing data. CDR3 amino acid sequences were screened for sharing across subjects and were compared with published repertoires and the VDJdb database. The public reads were reanalyzed by TCRdb: fastp trimming at Q25, MiXCR alignment, in-frame beta chains only. CDR3 protein sequences are deduplicated, and each keeps its most common genes and DNA. For this entry, the V and J calls and clone size follow TCRdb and not the study's own pipeline. This sample has about 210,000 distinct CDR3 sequences in its table, and roughly 55% of those were observed once. The ten biggest clones cover around 28% of the sample.

The study deep-sequenced TCR repertoires of sorted CD4+ and CD8+ blood T cells from severe aplastic anemia patients and healthy subjects. Ficoll-Paque density gradient centrifugation was used to isolate peripheral blood mononuclear cells. Before DNA extraction, CD4+ and CD8+ T cells were sorted with FACS or magnetic beads. Material: sorted CD4+, CD8+, or CD8+CD57+ T cells (not recorded which) from PBMCs. The clonotype comes from a human donor in good health. Recombination joined TRBV20-1 with TRBJ2-7; TRBD1 might be the D gene, on 8 matching bases. The nucleotide sequence reads TGCAGTGCCTACAGGGGGGAGGGGAACGAGCAGTACTTC. Its protein is CSAYRGEGNEQYF.